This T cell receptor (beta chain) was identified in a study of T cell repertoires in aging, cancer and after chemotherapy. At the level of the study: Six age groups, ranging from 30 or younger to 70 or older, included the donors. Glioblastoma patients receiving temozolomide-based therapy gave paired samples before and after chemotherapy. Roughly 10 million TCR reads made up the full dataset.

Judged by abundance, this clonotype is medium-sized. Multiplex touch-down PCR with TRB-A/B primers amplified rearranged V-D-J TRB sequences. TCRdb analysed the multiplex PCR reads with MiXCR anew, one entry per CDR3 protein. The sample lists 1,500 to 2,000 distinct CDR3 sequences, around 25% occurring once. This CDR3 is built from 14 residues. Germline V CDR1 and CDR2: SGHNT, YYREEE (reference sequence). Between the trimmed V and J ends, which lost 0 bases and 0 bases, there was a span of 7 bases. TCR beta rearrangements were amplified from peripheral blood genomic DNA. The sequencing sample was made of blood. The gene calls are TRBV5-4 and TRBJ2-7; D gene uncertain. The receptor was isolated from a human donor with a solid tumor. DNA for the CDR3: TGTGCCAGCAGCTTGGACAGATTCTCCTACGAGCAGTACTTC. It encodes CASSLDRFSYEQYF.